The rows below give T cell receptor beta chains drawn from one sample of a study of T cell responses to AZD1222 COVID-19 vaccine. The assay was immunoSEQ multiplex PCR, and TCRdb's table has in-frame clones only and misses some. The sample gives about 120,000 clones, 92% of which show up once; roughly 7.9% is in the top ten. The source was peripheral blood, collected 28 days after the second AZD1222 dose. The source of these receptors is an adult who received the AZD1222 COVID-19 vaccine. CDR3s include the opening cysteine and the closing phenylalanine or tryptophan. The order of the fields is V gene, clone size, D gene, J gene, CDR3 DNA, CDR3 protein. The D gene is left open where the match is weak. Clone size, where shown, is once, few, many, or a class for clones that have expanded.

V gene: TRBV11-1; clone size: NA; D gene: NA; J gene: TRBJ2-1; CDR3 DNA: TGTGCCAGCAGCTTTCTCCGGGATCTTGGGCGGAATGAGCAGTTCTTC; CDR3 protein: CASSFLRDLGRNEQFF
V gene: TRBV7-9; clone size: once; D gene: NA; J gene: TRBJ1-1; CDR3 DNA: TGTGCCAGCAGCGCTAGCACCATGAACACTGAAGCTTTCTTT; CDR3 protein: CASSASTMNTEAFF
V gene: TRBV2; clone size: NA; D gene: NA; J gene: TRBJ1-2; CDR3 DNA: TGTGCCAGCAGTGTTGGACTCACTAACTATGGCTACACCTTC; CDR3 protein: CASSVGLTNYGYTF
V gene: TRBV11-3; clone size: NA; D gene: NA; J gene: TRBJ2-1; CDR3 DNA: TGTGCCAGCAGCCTACACCGCTCTAGCGACAGCTCCTACAATGAGCAGTTCTTC; CDR3 protein: CASSLHRSSDSSYNEQFF
V gene: TRBV24-1; clone size: NA; D gene: TRBD1; J gene: TRBJ2-5; CDR3 DNA: TGTGCCACCAGTGACCCCGGGACAGGGCCGGGAGAGACCCAGTACTTC; CDR3 protein: CATSDPGTGPGETQYF
V gene: TRBV12-5; clone size: NA; D gene: NA; J gene: TRBJ2-2; CDR3 DNA: TGTGCTAGTGGTTTGGATACCGGGGAGCTGTTTTTT; CDR3 protein: CASGLDTGELFF
V gene: TRBV6-5; clone size: NA; D gene: NA; J gene: TRBJ2-1; CDR3 DNA: TGTGCCAGCAGTAGGGGGTCCTACAATGAGCAGTTCTTC; CDR3 protein: CASSRGSYNEQFF
V gene: TRBV7-2; clone size: NA; D gene: NA; J gene: TRBJ1-5; CDR3 DNA: TGTGCCAGCAGCTTAGTAGGGTTTCAGCCCCAGCATTTT; CDR3 protein: CASSLVGFQPQHF
V gene: TRBV11-3; clone size: NA; D gene: NA; J gene: TRBJ1-5; CDR3 DNA: TGTGCCAGCAGCTTAGCACGTAACAATCCTATCGAGCAGCCCCAGCATTTT; CDR3 protein: CASSLARNNPIEQPQHF
V gene: TRBV10-3; clone size: NA; D gene: TRBD1; J gene: TRBJ2-7; CDR3 DNA: TGTGCCATCAACACCGGGACAGGTCATCACGAGCAGTACTTC; CDR3 protein: CAINTGTGHHEQYF
V gene: TRBV18; clone size: NA; D gene: NA; J gene: TRBJ1-1; CDR3 DNA: TGTGCCAGCTCACCAACGTGGCAGGGGCCCGGCACTGAAGCTTTCTTT; CDR3 protein: CASSPTWQGPGTEAFF
V gene: TRBV4-2; clone size: NA; D gene: NA; J gene: TRBJ1-2; CDR3 DNA: TGTGCCAGCAGCCAAGATCCTGGCAGGGAAGAGTATGGCTACACCTTC; CDR3 protein: CASSQDPGREEYGYTF
V gene: TRBV18; clone size: NA; D gene: NA; J gene: TRBJ1-6; CDR3 DNA: TGTGCCAGCTCACCATATCACGAGGATAATTCACCCCTCCACTTT; CDR3 protein: CASSPYHEDNSPLHF
V gene: TRBV7-2; clone size: once; D gene: NA; J gene: TRBJ1-2; CDR3 DNA: TGTGCCAGCAGCTCTGACACCCGTGGCTACACCTTC; CDR3 protein: CASSSDTRGYTF
V gene: TRBV2; clone size: once; D gene: NA; J gene: TRBJ2-7; CDR3 DNA: TGTGCCAGCAGTACCCAGGGAGAGCTCTACGAGCAGTACTTC; CDR3 protein: CASSTQGELYEQYF
V gene: TRBV18; clone size: NA; D gene: TRBD1; J gene: TRBJ2-1; CDR3 DNA: TGTGCCAGCTCGTACAGGGGCGTATACAATGAGCAGTTCTTC; CDR3 protein: CASSYRGVYNEQFF
V gene: TRBV7-9; clone size: NA; D gene: NA; J gene: TRBJ1-2; CDR3 DNA: TGTGCCAGCAGCTTAGCGGGGAGTACCTATGGCTACACCTTC; CDR3 protein: CASSLAGSTYGYTF